A single sample is the source of the 10 T cell receptor beta chains below, sequenced in a study of cytomegalovirus exposure and HLA in healthy donors. Primers: 60 Vbeta forward and 13 Jbeta reverse. Libraries were prepared by immunoSEQ multiplex PCR; TCRdb keeps only in-frame clonotypes and omits some of them. The sample holds about 140,000 clones, 73% seen once. Sequenced material: PBMCs. All receptors come from a human donor in good health.

V gene TRBV10-3 combines with J gene TRBJ2-1, with 8 bases matching TRBD2. Losses at the gene ends were 5 bases for V and 5 bases for J; bases not matched to a gene: 11. The V gene's germline CDR1 is ENHRY and CDR2 SYGVKD. The CDR3 loop spans 16 amino acids. The CDR3 sequence is CAISLTGRGGNNEQFF. CDR3 DNA sequence: TGTGCCATCAGTCTCACCGGGAGGGGCGGGAACAATGAGCAGTTCTTC.

CDR3 residues: CASSLGGRGTQYF. The DNA of the CDR3 is TGTGCCAGCAGCTTGGGGGGAAGGGGGACCCAGTACTTC. The chain has TRBV5-6 and TRBJ2-5; possibly TRBD1 for D (5 bases). The germline CDR1 and CDR2 sequences are SGHDT and YYEEEE. V gave up 0 bases and J gave up 7 bases, with 10 bases separating them. The CDR3 sequence is 13 residues long.

Written as DNA, the CDR3 is TGTGCCAGCAGCTTGGGCGGGACAGGGTCCTACGAGCAGTACTTC. It codes for CASSLGGTGSYEQYF. The rearrangement joins TRBV5-4 to TRBJ2-7; 9 bases fit TRBD1. CDR3 length: 15 amino acids. Trimming removed 0 bases from V and 1 base from J; junction bases left unmatched: 2. The germline V gene has CDR1 SGHNT and CDR2 YYREEE (reference sequence).

V gene TRBV5-1 combines with J gene TRBJ1-3; D might be TRBD1 (5 bases). CDR3 length: 14 amino acids. Germline lookup yields CDR1 SGHRS and CDR2 YFSETQ. V lost 0 bases and J lost 2, with 6 bases in between. The CDR3 nucleotides read TGCGCCAGCAGCTTGGCAGGGACTGGAAACACCATATATTTT. Translating gives CASSLAGTGNTIYF.

The gene calls are TRBV5-4 and TRBJ1-1; D perhaps matches TRBD1 (6 bases). This CDR3 is 13 amino acids long. CDR1 is SGHNT and CDR2 is YYREEE in the germline V gene (reference sequence). Trimming cost V 4 bases and J 6 bases, with 13 bases left between them. The CDR3 DNA reads as TGTGCCAGCAGCCCGTACAGGGTGGCTGAAGCTTTCTTT. Translated: CASSPYRVAEAFF.

The chain is built from TRBV5-6 and TRBJ1-6; D not certain. The V gene's germline CDR1 is SGHDT and CDR2 YYEEEE. V lost 4 bases, J lost 10 bases, and 12 bases lay in between. The CDR3 extends over 13 amino acids. CDR3 region: CASSDPGGSPLHF. The DNA of the CDR3 is TGTGCCAGCAGCGACCCGGGAGGCTCACCCCTCCACTTT.

This chain links TRBV6-1 with TRBJ2-5; weak D call: TRBD2 (6 bases). Looked up from germline, CDR1 is MNHNS and CDR2 is SASEGT. Trimming pared 4 bases from V and 5 bases from J, leaving 17 bases between. The CDR3 contains 15 residues. CDR3 nucleotides: TGTGCCAGCAGTGTACCCCCGTCGGGGAGGGAGACCCAGTACTTC. Residues: CASSVPPSGRETQYF.

This clone was observed a single time. This sequence joins TRBV5-4 and TRBJ1-2, with no clear D. Germline CDR1 and CDR2: SGHNT and YYREEE (reference sequence). The CDR3 runs to 13 residues. Trimming shortened V by 0 bases and J by 8 bases, and 11 bases separated the two germline ends. CDR3 protein: CASSLERVGGYTF. The CDR3 region has the DNA TGTGCCAGCAGCTTGGAGAGGGTCGGCGGCTACACCTTC.

The rearrangement joins TRBV7-8 to TRBJ2-1; tentative D call: TRBD1 (5 bases). This CDR3 spans 16 amino acids. Germline CDR1 reads SGHVS; CDR2 reads FQNEAQ. Trimming cost V 3 bases and J 2 bases, with 14 bases left between them. CDR3 DNA: TGTGCCAGCAGCTTCGAGCGAACAGGAACCTACAATGAGCAGTTCTTC. This gives the protein CASSFERTGTYNEQFF.

The chain has TRBV7-9 and TRBJ2-2, with a possible D match to TRBD1 (6 bases). Per germline, CDR1 SEHNR and CDR2 FQNEAQ (reference sequence). The CDR3 length is 17 residues. With 0 bases removed from V and 3 bases from J, the gap between germline ends came to 14 bases. The CDR3 loop reads CASSLAPRQDYTGELFF. CDR3 nucleotide sequence: TGTGCCAGCAGCTTAGCGCCCCGACAGGACTACACCGGGGAGCTGTTTTTT.